Following are 3 T cell receptor beta chains from one sample sequenced in a study of cytomegalovirus exposure and HLA in healthy donors. The method was immunoSEQ multiplex PCR; TCRdb's version includes in-frame clones alone and lacks a portion of them. The data hold about 170,000 clones, with around nine tenths observed a single time. Material for sequencing was PBMCs. The receptors were sampled from a man between 18 and 29 years old in good health and CMV-seropositive.

This chain uses TRBV30 with TRBJ2-1; a possible D gene is TRBD2 (6 bases). V gave up 1 base and J gave up 0 bases, with 16 bases separating them. The germline V gene has CDR1 GTSNPN and CDR2 SVGIG (reference sequence). CDR3 length: 17 residues. CDR3 nucleotide sequence: TGTGCCTGGAGTGGCCTCCGTAGCGGTTACTCCTACAATGAGCAGTTCTTC. It yields the protein CAWSGLRSGYSYNEQFF.

Points on this clone: This sample includes further DNA sequences coding for the same CDR3. The chain employs TRBV15 and TRBJ2-1, with 7 nucleotides matching TRBD1. V lost 0 bases, J lost 3 bases, and 2 bases stayed unmatched. The CDR3 contains 15 residues. The germline V gene has CDR1 LNHNV and CDR2 YYDKDF (reference sequence). Written as DNA, the CDR3 is TGTGCCACCAGCAGAGACCCAGGGGGCTACAATGAGCAGTTCTTC. Protein sequence: CATSRDPGGYNEQFF.

The chain recombines TRBV6-5 with TRBJ2-7; 8 nucleotides agree with TRBD2. V dropped 7 bases and J dropped 5; count of bases not matched to a gene: 7. Germline-derived CDR1 and CDR2 are MNHEY and SVGAGI. The CDR3 consists of 13 residues. The CDR3 DNA reads as TGTGCCAGCACCAAAGCGGGAGTCCACGAGCAGTACTTC. The encoded protein is CASTKAGVHEQYF.